This TCR beta chain was obtained from a study of cytomegalovirus exposure and HLA in healthy donors (dated by TCRdb to 2016 to 2017). Some background on the complete study: In an earlier analysis of under 750 of the donors, about 270 Gb of sequence data and just under 120 million unique TCR beta sequences from 150 million to 200 million T cells were reported. The T cell repertoires of about 700 subjects were profiled by immunosequencing and related to cytomegalovirus serostatus. HLA typing covered class I and class II loci at four-digit resolution. Rather than drawing on any new phenotypic data, the later analysis identified candidate immune exposures from TCR beta sequences and the way those sequences occurred across donors. To predict cytomegalovirus infection status, the study brought together high-throughput TCR immunosequencing, statistical association of individual TCRs with disease status, and machine learning. An earlier analysis of about 600 of the donors used high-throughput TCR beta sequencing to judge whether each TCR beta V gene segment behaved as functional or pseudogenic. Alongside the repertoire data, information on donor age, sex, ethnicity and CMV serostatus was compiled. Along with the 666-subject first cohort, a separate validation cohort of around 120 different subjects was used. In a later genetic analysis, genome-wide SNP genotypes for about 55% of the roughly 700 donors were used, and that subset was treated as a discovery cohort. Of the roughly 400 genotyped donors, less than 85% were placed in the genetic ancestry cluster associated with self-reported Caucasian donors. A later analysis re-examined previously published TCR beta repertoires from more than 650 donors and added high-resolution HLA genotyping to investigate patterns of TCR occurrence. The number of donors typed differed by locus, with roughly 620-640 for A, B, C, DRB1 and DQB1, about 500 for DQA1, about 610 for DPA1, and some 440 for DPB1. An early release covering roughly 640 HLA-typed donors comprised around 300 gigabases of sequencing data and approximately 80 million unique TCR sequences. Every discovery cohort repertoire had been produced on one sequencing platform. Because of strong linkage in the cohort, roughly five DR-DQ haplotypes were treated as single units for association and clustering. The aim of the study was to test whether cataloging public T cell receptors could identify signatures of past pathogen exposure. Across around 400 genotyped donors of the cohort, an average of approximately 240,000 unique TCR beta nucleotide sequences per donor were sequenced, and around 20% of those sequences were non-productive. What the study reported, not specific to this receptor: According to the authors, the approach could potentially be generalized to other disease states and immunological phenotypes. A further reported finding was that TCR beta sequences accurately predicted the HLA-A and HLA-B alleles for most subjects in the first cohort. The 87-base-pair reads could not distinguish some IMGT-functional V segments, including TRBV6-2 and TRBV6-3, so those segments were excluded. An earlier analysis of approximately 590 of the donors showed that most TCR beta V segments appeared in productive rearrangements either about 87% or about 30% of the time, which broadly matched IMGT annotations. Immune exposure information for the cohort was limited to CMV serostatus. A later analysis associated 15,000 to 20,000 TCR beta sequences with specific HLA alleles at a false discovery rate of 0.05. In vitro tests confirmed that a few of the cytomegalovirus-associated TCR beta chains recognize cytomegalovirus antigens. According to a later genetic analysis, donors in an Asian-associated ancestry cluster had fewer N-insertions in productive TCRs than the roughly 660-donor mean. The study gave a list of 150 to 200 TCR beta chains associated with cytomegalovirus. In a later analysis, several top co-occurrence clusters were reported to appear linked to parvovirus B19, influenza, CMV and Epstein-Barr virus. Most TCR sequences were seen in very few donors, while some public TCRs were found in many individuals. Roughly uniform sequencing depth across donors was assumed in presence/absence analyses, although this assumption may not hold. In a later analysis, HLA-associated TCR beta chains were found to be more clonally expanded and to have lower generation probabilities than equally common non-associated chains. In a later genetic analysis, a missense DCLRE1C variant was associated with V-gene and J-gene trimming of TCR beta chains, and the association was replicated in an independent cohort. In both the original and validation cohorts, the classifier was reported to diagnose cytomegalovirus status with high specificity and sensitivity. A cluster of highly shared sequence variants was judged likely to represent a technical artifact of the sequencing pipeline. In a later analysis, TCR association rates were found to vary across HLA loci, with the most associated TCRs seen for DRB1 alleles and the fewest for HLA-C alleles. Because HLA typing was unavailable for some donors at each locus, only the typed subset was used in association tests. According to a later analysis, most CMV-associated TCR beta chains appeared to be HLA-restricted, and the HLA associations seemed to be driven largely by CMV exposure. Correlated functional status among segregating V segments might reflect linkage disequilibrium, but an unknown experimental factor could not be ruled out. Assigning TCR associations to individual alleles was difficult when HLA alleles, especially DR and DQ, strongly co-occurred. About 17 rarely observed V segments, including chromosome 9 orphons, were excluded from the earlier analysis of just under 600 of the donors because counts were too low. The cohort was sequenced for TCR beta chains only, and without alpha or paired-chain data the features that could be detected were limited.

Library generation was performed with the immunoSEQ multiplex PCR assay. A mixture of 60 forward primers for TCR Vbeta segments and 13 reverse primers for TCR Jbeta segments was used in the multiplex PCR. The CDR3 region of rearranged TCR beta genes was amplified from genomic DNA with a multiplex PCR assay. On the Illumina HiSeq System, the amplified TCR beta libraries were sequenced as 87-base-pair reads. The authors' analysis ran thus. In a later analysis, about 80 million unique TCR beta chains were counted across the roughly 610 repertoires, and around 10 million of these chains were shared by at least two donors. A nearest-neighbor algorithm error-corrected the raw reads and collapsed the reads into unique sequences, merging closely related sequences to remove PCR and sequencing errors. CDR3 sequences were aligned to IMGT reference sequences to assign V, D and J gene segments. For a sequence to be retained, a match of at least six nucleotides to both a V gene segment and a J gene segment was required. A rearrangement counted as productive if the CDR3 had no stop codons and remained in frame with V and J, and every other rearrangement counted as non-productive. CDR3 was defined according to IMGT convention as the region running from the second conserved V-encoded cysteine to the conserved J-encoded phenylalanine. The earlier analysis of 450 to 750 of the donors excluded any sequence lacking an unambiguous match to a single V gene segment. In an earlier analysis of about 590 of the donors, a V segment was called functional when productive rearrangements were above 56.7%, and segregating when the standard deviation between donors exceeded 5%. A statistical classification framework was built for diagnosing cytomegalovirus status from the catalog of TCR beta chain sequences. V and J gene assignment, in a later analysis, came from comparing TCR nucleotide sequences with IMGT/GENE-DB human TR gene sequences. A later analysis assigned CDR3 sequences and most-parsimonious VDJ recombination scenarios with the TCRdist pipeline. In a later analysis, each TCR beta chain was defined by its CDR3 amino acid sequence together with its V-gene family, and reads lacking a unique V-gene family were excluded. A later analysis removed 500 to 650 highly shared, low-generation-probability nucleotide sequences to deal with suspected cross-contamination and a sequencing artifact. For each public chain, a later analysis derived a clonal expansion index from normalized ranks of inferred template counts within each repertoire. Generation probabilities in a later analysis came from a VDJ recombination model fitted to out-of-frame rearrangements, and those results were checked against IGoR. In a later analysis, TCR-TCR, TCR-HLA and TCR-CMV co-occurrence was scored with hypergeometric tests, and a repertoire-size bias correction was applied to TCR pairs. To estimate false discovery rates, a later analysis permuted the HLA or CMV assignments 20 times. In a later analysis, co-occurring TCRs were grouped with DBSCAN, and TCRdist sequence similarity was added when clustering was performed within HLA-allele-positive subsets. For co-occurrence clustering, repertoires with fewer than 30,000 or more than 120,000 public chains were excluded, along with roughly 5 repertoires with anomalous nucleotide sharing. Sourced from immuneACCESS, this table was stored by TCRdb with only in-frame sequences that have V and J called. A share of the clones is absent; for the studies checked, an unresolved V gene accounts for under half, and the remainder has no known explanation. V, J and clone size derive from that table, while D and trimming were established from the DNA sequence. The sample has some 200,000 clones on record, about 79% of them singletons. Of the sample, approximately 0.092% falls within the top ten clones.

V is cut back by 0 bases and J by 6 bases, with 2 bases in the junction unmatched. The CDR3 has 13 amino acids, counting the end cysteine and phenylalanine. Only CDR3 DNA remains: 39 bases, in frame from the first base. CDR1 and CDR2, per the germline V gene, are SQVTM and ANQGSEA. The cohort comprised fewer than 750 healthy bone marrow donors. Cohort members were all nominally healthy when sampled, although unrecorded immune exposures were likely present. The donor was CMV seronegative and belonged to the group of 352 seronegative cohort members. Every donor gave a peripheral blood sample, and the peripheral blood mononuclear cells from that sample were used for TCR beta sequencing. The Qiagen DNeasy Blood Extraction Kit was used to extract genomic DNA from the blood cell samples. For this clone: Its antigen is currently not known. No base-level quality is on record; no much larger clone is a single base apart.

This clonotype originated in a boy between 2 and 10 years old in good health and CMV-seronegative. The sample comprised PBMCs. The rearranged segments are TRBV29-1 and TRBJ2-1; TRBD2 matches 7 bases in the middle. CDR3 protein: CSVEDRGGNEQFF. DNA sequence: TGCAGCGTTGAAGATCGCGGGGGCAATGAGCAGTTCTTC.